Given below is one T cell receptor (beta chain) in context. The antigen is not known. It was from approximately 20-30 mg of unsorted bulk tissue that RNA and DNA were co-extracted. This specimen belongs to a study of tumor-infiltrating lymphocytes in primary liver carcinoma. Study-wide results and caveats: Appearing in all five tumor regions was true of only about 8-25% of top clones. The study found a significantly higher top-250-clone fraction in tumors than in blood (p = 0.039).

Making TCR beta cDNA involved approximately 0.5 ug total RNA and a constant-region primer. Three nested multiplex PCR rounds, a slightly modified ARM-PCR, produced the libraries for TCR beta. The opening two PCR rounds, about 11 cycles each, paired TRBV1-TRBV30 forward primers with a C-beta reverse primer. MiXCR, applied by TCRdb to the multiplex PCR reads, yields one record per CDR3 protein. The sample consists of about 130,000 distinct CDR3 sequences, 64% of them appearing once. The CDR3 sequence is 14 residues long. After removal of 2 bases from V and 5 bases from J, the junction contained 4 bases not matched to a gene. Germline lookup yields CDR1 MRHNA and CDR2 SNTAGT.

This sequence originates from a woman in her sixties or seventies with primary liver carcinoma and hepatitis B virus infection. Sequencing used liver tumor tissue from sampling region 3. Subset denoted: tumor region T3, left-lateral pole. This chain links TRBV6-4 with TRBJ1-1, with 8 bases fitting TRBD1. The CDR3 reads CASSDTDRVTEAFF. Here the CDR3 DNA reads TGTGCCAGCAGTGACACGGACAGGGTTACTGAAGCTTTCTTT.